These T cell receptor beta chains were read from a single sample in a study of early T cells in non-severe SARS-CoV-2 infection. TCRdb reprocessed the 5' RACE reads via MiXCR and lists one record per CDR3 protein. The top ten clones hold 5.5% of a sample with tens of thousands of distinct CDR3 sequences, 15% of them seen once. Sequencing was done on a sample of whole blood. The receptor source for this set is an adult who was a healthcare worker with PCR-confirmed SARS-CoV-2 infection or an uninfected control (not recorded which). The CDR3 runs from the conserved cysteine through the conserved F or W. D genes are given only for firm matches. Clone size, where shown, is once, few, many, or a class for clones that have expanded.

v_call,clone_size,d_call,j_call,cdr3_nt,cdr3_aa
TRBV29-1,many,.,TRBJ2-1,TGCAGCGTTTTACCCCCCCGTATGAACAATGAGCAGTTCTTC,CSVLPPRMNNEQFF
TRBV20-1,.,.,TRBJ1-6,TGCAGTGCCAATCCACCTTTAGATCCTTATTCACCCCTCCACTTT,CSANPPLDPYSPLHF
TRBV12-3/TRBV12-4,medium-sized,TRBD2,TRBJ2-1,TGTGCCAGCAGATATATAGCGGGGGCCTGGAATGAGCAGTTCTTC,CASRYIAGAWNEQFF
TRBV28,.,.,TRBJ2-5,TGTGCCAGCAGTTTACGGGGTGCGGAAGAGACCCAGTACTTC,CASSLRGAEETQYF
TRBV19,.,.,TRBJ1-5,TGTGCCAGTAGTATAGCGGCTTATAATCAGCCCCAGCATTTT,CASSIAAYNQPQHF
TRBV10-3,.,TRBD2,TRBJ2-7,TGTGCCATCAGTGGGGCTAGCGGAAAAAACTACGAGCAGTACTTC,CAISGASGKNYEQYF
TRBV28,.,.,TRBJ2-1,TGTGCCAGCAGCTGGGGACGGGCGGGTAGTAGTGAGCAGTTCTTC,CASSWGRAGSSEQFF
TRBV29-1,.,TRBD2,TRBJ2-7,TGCAGCGTTGAAGATCGGGGGGAGTCCTACGAGCAGTACTTC,CSVEDRGESYEQYF
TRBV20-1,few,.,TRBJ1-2,TGCAGTGCTACTCCGGGAGGGTTTGAGGGCTACACCTTC,CSATPGGFEGYTF
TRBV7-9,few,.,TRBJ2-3,TGTGCCAGCAGCTTAGTGGTGCGGGCGGCAGATACGCAGTATTTT,CASSLVVRAADTQYF
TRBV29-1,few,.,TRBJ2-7,TGCAGCGTTCTCACTGGGGTCTCCTACGAGCAGTACTTC,CSVLTGVSYEQYF
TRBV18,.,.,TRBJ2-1,TGTGCCAGCTCACCAGGGGACTCCAATGAGCAGTTCTTC,CASSPGDSNEQFF
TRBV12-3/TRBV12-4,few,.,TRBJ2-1,TGTGCCAGCAGTTACCGGGACACTTACAATGAGCAGTTCTTC,CASSYRDTYNEQFF
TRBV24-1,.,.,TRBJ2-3,TGTGCCACCAGTGACTCGGTAGAGACGCAGTATTTT,CATSDSVETQYF
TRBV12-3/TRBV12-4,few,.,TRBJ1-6,TGTGCCAGCAGAATTGGCTACACCCTCCACTTT,CASRIGYTLHF
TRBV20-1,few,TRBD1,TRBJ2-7,TGCAGTGCTCTCCGGGACAGGCCCTACGAGCAGTACTTC,CSALRDRPYEQYF
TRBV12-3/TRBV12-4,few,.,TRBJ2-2,TGTGCCAGCGACTCCGGGGGCGGCGGGGCGAACACCGGGGAGCTGTTTTTT,CASDSGGGGANTGELFF
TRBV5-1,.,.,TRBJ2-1,TGCGCCAGCAGCCACGGGGAGAGGGATGAGCAGTTCTTC,CASSHGERDEQFF
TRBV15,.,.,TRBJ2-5,TGTGCCACCAGCAAAGTGGACCAAGAGACCCAGTACTTC,CATSKVDQETQYF
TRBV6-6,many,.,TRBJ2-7,TGTGCCAGCAGTTACAGATCCTACGAGCAGTACTTC,CASSYRSYEQYF
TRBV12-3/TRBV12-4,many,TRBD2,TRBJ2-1,TGTGCCAGCAGCCCTACCGGGACTAGCGTTACCGATGAGCAGTTCTTC,CASSPTGTSVTDEQFF
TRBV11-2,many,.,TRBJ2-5,TGTGCCAGCAGCGAAAAGGGTCTTGGAGAGACCCAGTACTTC,CASSEKGLGETQYF
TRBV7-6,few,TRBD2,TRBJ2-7,TGTGCCAGCAGCTCCAAAAGCGGGAGGGCCTACGAGCAGTACTTC,CASSSKSGRAYEQYF
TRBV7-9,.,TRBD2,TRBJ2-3,TGTGCCAGCAGCGAAGTAGCGGGAGACACAGATACGCAGTATTTT,CASSEVAGDTDTQYF